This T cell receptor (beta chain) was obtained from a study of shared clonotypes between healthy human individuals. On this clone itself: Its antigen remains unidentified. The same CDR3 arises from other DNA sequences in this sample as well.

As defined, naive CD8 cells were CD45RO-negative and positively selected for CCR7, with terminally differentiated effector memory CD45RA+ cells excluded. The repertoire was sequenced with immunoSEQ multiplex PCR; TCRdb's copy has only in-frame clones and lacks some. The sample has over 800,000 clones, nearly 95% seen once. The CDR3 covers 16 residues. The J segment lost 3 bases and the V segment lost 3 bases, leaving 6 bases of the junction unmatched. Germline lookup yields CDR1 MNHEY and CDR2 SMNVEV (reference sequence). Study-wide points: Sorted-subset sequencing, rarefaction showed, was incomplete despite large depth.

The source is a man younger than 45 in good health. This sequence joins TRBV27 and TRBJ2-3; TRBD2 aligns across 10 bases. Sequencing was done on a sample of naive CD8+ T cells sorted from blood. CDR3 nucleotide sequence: TGTGCCAGCAGTTTGGGCCTAGCGGGAGTTACAGATACGCAGTATTTT. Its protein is CASSLGLAGVTDTQYF.